The next 19 T cell receptor beta chains were all read from a single sample in a study of a mutant IDH1 vaccine in newly diagnosed glioma (dated by TCRdb to the early 2020s). The time point label of this sample denotes: week 5, during vaccination. Every vaccine dose consisted of 300 ug of a 20-mer mutant IDH1 peptide in Montanide, administered subcutaneously together with topical imiquimod. No antigens are known for them. Libraries were constructed by the immunoSEQ multiplex PCR assay. TCRdb stores this immuneACCESS table with in-frame sequences only. Part of the clones is absent; in the studies checked, under half of the shortfall reflects unresolved V genes, and no reason is known for the rest. The sample table contains about 59,000 clones; only one count was recorded for approximately 90% of them. The leading ten clones occupy approximately 4.6% of the sample. The specimen was PBMCs, collected from a glioma patient whose treatment included an IDH1 peptide vaccine. Receptor source: a woman aged 40 to 50 with glioma.

V usage is TRBV6-1 and J usage is TRBJ1-2, with 10 positions matching TRBD1. Losses at the gene ends were 10 bases for V and 0 bases for J; bases not matched to a gene: 8. CDR1 is MNHNS, CDR2 SASEGT, per germline. The CDR3 is made up of 15 amino acids. The CDR3 loop is CAIRPGQGTNYGYTF. CDR3 nucleotide sequence: TGTGCCATCCGACCGGGACAGGGGACTAACTATGGCTACACCTTC.

This rearrangement joins TRBV27 to TRBJ2-7; D not resolved. The length of the CDR3 is 14 residues. Germline CDR1 reads MNHEY; CDR2 reads SMNVEV (reference sequence). Trimming stripped 3 bases from V and 1 base from J, with 10 bases between. CDR3 loop: CASSFGNSSYEQYF. Here the CDR3 DNA reads TGTGCCAGCAGTTTCGGAAATAGTTCCTACGAGCAGTACTTC.

V is TRBV4-1 and J is TRBJ1-2, with 10 nucleotides matching TRBD1. J gave up 5 bases and V 2 bases, and 8 bases lay outside the gene matches. The CDR3 is 16 residues long. Looked up from germline, CDR1 is MGHRA and CDR2 is YSYEKL. In DNA, the CDR3 is TGCGCCAGCAGCCAACCGCCGGGACAGGGGCTTTATGGCTACACCTTC. This codes for CASSQPPGQGLYGYTF.

The chain has TRBV5-5 and TRBJ2-7; 9 bases match TRBD2. CDR1 is SGHKS and CDR2 is YYEKEE in the germline V gene (reference sequence). The V and J ends lost 1 base and 2 bases, in that order; junction bases with no gene match: 4. The CDR3 runs 15 residues. The CDR3 protein is CASSLTAGGTYEQYF. DNA of the CDR3: TGTGCCAGCAGCTTGACGGCGGGGGGGACCTACGAGCAGTACTTC.

The gene calls are TRBV4-1 and TRBJ2-2; 7 nucleotides match TRBD2. V shed 3 bases and J 9 bases; nucleotides not matched to a gene: 7. Germline V gene sequence: CDR1 MGHRA, CDR2 YSYEKL. The CDR3 contains 14 residues. The CDR3 region has the DNA TGCGCCAGCAGCCATATACTTAGCGGGTGGGAGCTGTTTTTT. As protein: CASSHILSGWELFF.

The chain carries TRBV4-2 and TRBJ1-1; D gene ambiguous. Trimming took off 1 base at V and 1 base at J, with 7 bases between the two ends. This CDR3 region has 14 residues. Germline loops: CDR1 LGHNA, CDR2 YNFKEQ. The CDR3 nucleotides are TGTGCCAGCAGCCAAGTGGGAGAGAACACTGAAGCTTTCTTT. It codes for CASSQVGENTEAFF.

The rearrangement joins TRBV28 to TRBJ2-6, with 8 positions matching TRBD1. The CDR3 is 18 amino acids. The V segment lost 2 bases and the J segment 0 bases; nucleotides outside the gene matches: 6. CDR1 is MDHEN and CDR2 is SYDVKM in the germline V gene. CDR3 sequence reads: CASSLGTGRSSGANVLTF. Here the CDR3 DNA reads TGTGCCAGCAGTTTAGGGACAGGTCGAAGCTCTGGGGCCAACGTCCTGACTTTC.

CDR3 sequence (DNA): TGCGCCAGCAGCACTGGACTAGCGGGAGGGCATACGCAGTATTTT. Amino acid sequence: CASSTGLAGGHTQYF. This chain links TRBV5-1 with TRBJ2-3; 15 nucleotides match TRBD2. The CDR3 runs 15 residues. Germline lookup yields CDR1 SGHRS and CDR2 YFSETQ. The ends lost 4 bases at V and 7 bases at J; junction bases unmatched: 4.

The chain links TRBV5-1 to TRBJ2-7, with TRBD1 identical over 11 bases. The trim removed 3 bases at V and 6 bases at J, leaving 5 bases unmatched. Germline V gene sequence: CDR1 SGHRS, CDR2 YFSETQ. The CDR3 totals 14 residues. CDR3 in amino acids: CASSSPGQGGEQYF. The CDR3 nucleotides are TGCGCCAGCAGCTCTCCGGGACAGGGGGGCGAGCAGTACTTC.

The chain recombines TRBV29-1 with TRBJ2-3; D is perhaps TRBD1 (6 bases). Trimming pared 6 bases from V and 3 bases from J, leaving 13 bases between. Germline V gene data show CDR1 as SQVTM and CDR2 as ANQGSEA. The CDR3 runs 13 residues. The CDR3 DNA sequence: TGCAGCGTCGGACGACAGGAAACAGATACGCAGTATTTT. Its translation is CSVGRQETDTQYF.

The genes are TRBV28 and TRBJ1-1; a weak D match, TRBD1 (6 bases). The length of the CDR3 is 16 residues. The germline gives CDR1 MDHEN, CDR2 SYDVKM. V lost 2 bases and J lost 1, with 14 bases in between. The CDR3 loop reads CASSLVGAGRNTEAFF. CDR3 DNA sequence: TGTGCCAGCAGTTTAGTGGGGGCGGGTCGGAACACTGAAGCTTTCTTT.

The chain uses TRBV10-2 and TRBJ2-3; D unclear. In germline, CDR1 is WSHSY, CDR2 SAAADI. V lost 7 bases, J lost 1 base, and 6 bases lay in between. The CDR3 covers 12 residues. CDR3 DNA: TGCGCCAGCAATTTTGGCACAGATACGCAGTATTTT. It encodes CASNFGTDTQYF.

A few counts support this clone. The genes are TRBV6-1 and TRBJ1-1; D may be TRBD1 (6 bases). V was cut by 3 bases and J by 5 bases, with 13 bases left in between. The germline gives CDR1 MNHNS, CDR2 SASEGT. The CDR3 contains 14 residues. The CDR3 protein is CASSEGRGVTEAFF. In nucleotides, the CDR3 is TGTGCCAGCAGTGAGGGCAGGGGAGTAACTGAAGCTTTCTTT.

The table lists this clone with a few counts. This chain uses TRBV2 with TRBJ1-1; D gene uncertain. Trimming left V 3 bases short and J 0 bases short, with 8 bases between. The CDR3 loop spans 14 amino acids. The germline CDR1 and CDR2 sequences are SNHLY and FYNNEI. CDR3 residues: CASSDTVVNTEAFF. In DNA form, the CDR3 reads TGTGCCAGCAGTGACACGGTGGTGAACACTGAAGCTTTCTTT.

This chain connects TRBV7-8 to TRBJ1-2; D perhaps matches TRBD1 (5 bases). The germline V gene encodes CDR1 SGHVS and CDR2 FQNEAQ. V was clipped by 5 bases and J by 0 bases, with 16 bases between them. CDR3 length: 16 residues. CDR3 region: CASSQGGPLANYGYTF. The CDR3 nucleotides are TGTGCCAGCAGCCAGGGAGGTCCCTTAGCTAACTATGGCTACACCTTC.

V and J are TRBV29-1 and TRBJ2-2; TRBD1 agrees at 7 bases. The CDR3 spans 13 residues. V lost 4 bases to trimming and J lost 6 bases; unmatched junction nucleotides: 5. From germline, CDR1 is SQVTM and CDR2 ANQGSEA. CDR3: CSVGQQGPGELFF. The CDR3 DNA reads as TGCAGCGTTGGGCAACAGGGGCCCGGGGAGCTGTTTTTT.

The V and J genes are TRBV28 and TRBJ2-1; possible D gene TRBD2, 6 bases. The V end was cut by 5 bases, the J end by 7 bases, with 15 bases between. Germline CDR1 reads MDHEN; CDR2 reads SYDVKM. This CDR3 has 14 residues. The CDR3 coding sequence is TGTGCCAGCAGTGGTAGCGGAAGGGTGAATGAGCAGTTCTTC. Its translation: CASSGSGRVNEQFF.

The chain is built from TRBV5-6 and TRBJ2-7, with TRBD1 matching 9 bases. The CDR3 runs 13 residues. From germline, CDR1 is SGHDT and CDR2 YYEEEE. V was pared by 4 bases and J by 7 bases, with 6 bases of the junction left unmatched. The CDR3 region has the DNA TGTGCCAGCAGCCGGGACAGGGTTGGGGAGCAGTACTTC. Its translation is CASSRDRVGEQYF.

This clone was seen a single time. This chain joins TRBV15 and TRBJ1-5; D ambiguous. Trimming took 0 bases from V and 4 from J, leaving 13 bases between them. Per germline, CDR1 LNHNV and CDR2 YYDKDF (reference sequence). This CDR3 is 16 amino acids long. CDR3 in amino acids: CATSRDTGNLNQPQHF. In DNA form, the CDR3 reads TGTGCCACCAGCAGAGATACGGGGAACTTAAATCAGCCCCAGCATTTT.